The clone carrying this T cell receptor beta chain has a count of ten or more. Its antigen is undetermined. V gave up 3 bases and J gave up 6 bases, with 12 bases separating them. This CDR3 is built from 14 residues. This sample stems from a study of CD8 T cells in ankylosing spondylitis. TCR beta libraries were made by quantitative 5'-RACE with molecular barcodes. TCRdb analysed the 5' RACE reads with MiXCR anew, one entry per CDR3 protein. The sample yields roughly 120,000 distinct CDR3 sequences, roughly 13% seen once. Study findings and constraints: Seemingly distinctive of ankylosing spondylitis blood was a TCR beta motif formed by eight highly homologous variants. Within matched ankylosing spondylitis synovial fluid, disease-linked clones were reportedly significantly enriched.

Sequencing input: blood, either unsorted or a sorted T cell fraction (not recorded which). The source is a female donor with ankylosing spondylitis or in good health (not recorded which). This chain uses TRBV12-3 or TRBV12-4 with TRBJ1-5; D unresolved. In DNA, the CDR3 is TGTGCCAGCAGTTTTATGGGGAGTGGTCAGCCCCAGCATTTT. Its protein product is CASSFMGSGQPQHF.